The present T cell receptor (beta chain) was sequenced within a study of T cells in localized non-small cell lung cancer. Only a few counts were recorded for this clone. The CDR3 has 13 amino acids. Trimming removed 7 bases at V and 2 bases at J, with 12 bases between. The germline CDR1 and CDR2 sequences are LNHDA and SQIVND (reference sequence). Repertoires were generated with immunoSEQ multiplex PCR, while TCRdb's copy carries only in-frame clones and drops some. The repertoire holds around 2,800 clones, 25% to 30% seen once, with approximately 7.3% in the top ten. V and J are TRBV19 and TRBJ2-7; no clear D. This specimen was lung tumor tissue, taken before any cancer treatment. The clonotype was recovered from an older male donor with stage II squamous cell lung carcinoma. The DNA of the CDR3 is TGTGCCAGTAAACTGACTGGAACCTACGAGCAGTACTTC. Encoded protein: CASKLTGTYEQYF.